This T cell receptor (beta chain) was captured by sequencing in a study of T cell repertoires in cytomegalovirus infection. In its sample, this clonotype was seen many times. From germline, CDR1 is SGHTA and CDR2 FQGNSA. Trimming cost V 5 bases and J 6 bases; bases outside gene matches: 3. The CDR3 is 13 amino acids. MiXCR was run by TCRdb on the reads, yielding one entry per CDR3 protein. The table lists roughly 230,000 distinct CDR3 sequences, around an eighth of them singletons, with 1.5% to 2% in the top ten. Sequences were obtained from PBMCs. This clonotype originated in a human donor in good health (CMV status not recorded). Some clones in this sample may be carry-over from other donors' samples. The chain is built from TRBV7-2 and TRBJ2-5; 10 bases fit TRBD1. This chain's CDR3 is CASSQGQGKTQYF. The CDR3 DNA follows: TGTGCCAGCAGCCAGGGACAGGGGAAGACCCAGTACTTC.